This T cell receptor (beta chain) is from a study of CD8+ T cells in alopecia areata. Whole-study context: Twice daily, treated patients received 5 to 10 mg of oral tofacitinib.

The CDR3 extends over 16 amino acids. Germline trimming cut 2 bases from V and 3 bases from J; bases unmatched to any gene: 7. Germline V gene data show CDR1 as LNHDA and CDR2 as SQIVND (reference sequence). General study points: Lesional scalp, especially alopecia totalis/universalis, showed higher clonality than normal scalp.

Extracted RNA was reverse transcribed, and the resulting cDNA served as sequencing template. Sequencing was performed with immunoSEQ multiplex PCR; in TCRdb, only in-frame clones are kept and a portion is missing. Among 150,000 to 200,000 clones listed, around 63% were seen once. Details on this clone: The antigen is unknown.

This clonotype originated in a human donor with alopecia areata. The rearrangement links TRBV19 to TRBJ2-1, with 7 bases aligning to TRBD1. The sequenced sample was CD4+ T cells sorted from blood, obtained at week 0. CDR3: CASSIILGTVYNEQFF. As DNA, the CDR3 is TGTGCCAGTAGTATAATCTTGGGGACAGTCTACAATGAGCAGTTCTTC.